What follows is one TCR beta chain and its context. Its antigen is still unknown. No per-base quality is available; no much larger clone lies one base away. At one collaborating source in Seattle, patients were enrolled during active infection and were followed longitudinally through the course of disease. Collaborating institutions collected whole blood in K2EDTA tubes following their own protocols. For TCRbeta analysis, collaborators shipped samples in one of three forms: frozen whole blood, isolated PBMCs, or DNA extracted from either of those sample types. The sample comes from a study of blood T cell repertoires in COVID-19 (dated by TCRdb to the early 2020s). About the full investigation: Samples covering the acute and convalescent phases of COVID-19 were provided by collaborators in the United States, Italy and Spain. The prospective study material was composed of cDNA or gDNA derived from T cells, B-cell-depleted T cells, or PBMCs. Deeply sampled blood TCRbeta repertoires from subjects exposed to, actively infected with, or recovered from COVID-19 were included in the dataset. The repertoires were made available in a free public database intended to serve as a resource for research on the immune response to SARS-CoV-2. The samples were drawn from the first 160 participants of the ongoing ImmuneRACE study and from 1,254 subjects provided by 6 global collaborators. Sample metadata almost always included a de-identified subject ID, COVID-19 status, age in years and sex. HLA class I and class II types, where available, came from metadata supplied by the sample provider rather than from assay-based typing. On the study overall, not on this receptor specifically: The amount of clinical and demographic metadata varied by source and participant and was provided uncurated.

Including cysteine and phenylalanine, the CDR3 has 15 amino acids. The only DNA kept is the CDR3, 45 bases in frame from the first base. For CDR1 and CDR2, the germline V gene lists SGHNT and YENEEA. V has 6 bases trimmed and J has 5 bases trimmed; junction bases matching no gene number 11. TCRbeta CDR3 regions were amplified from genomic DNA by means of the immunoSEQ Assay, a bias-controlled multiplex PCR. On the authors' methods: The number of nucleated cells in each sample was estimated by amplification of reference gene primers within the assay. Sequence reads were collapsed and filtered to measure the absolute abundance of every unique TCRbeta CDR3 rearrangement. For each sample, productive Simpson clonality was calculated as the square root of Simpson's diversity index across productive rearrangements. Not all clones reach the TCRdb copy of this immuneACCESS table, which keeps in-frame sequences only. Checked studies attribute under half of the gap to unresolved V genes and leave the rest unexplained. V, J and clone size derive from that table, while D and trimming were established from the DNA sequence. This sample comprises roughly 30,000 clones, approximately 85% of them detected only once. The ten largest clones capture roughly 8.2% of the sample.

Recombination linked TRBV11-3 to TRBJ1-1; 8 junctional bases match TRBD1. The source is a man aged 55 to 70 with COVID-19, enrolled during active disease. The sequencing input was peripheral blood. The CDR3 loop reads CASRPQGAGGTEAFF. In nucleotides, the sequence is TGTGCCAGCAGACCCCAGGGGGCTGGAGGTACTGAAGCTTTCTTT. The CDR3, completed at both ends by the reference TRBV11-3 and TRBJ1-1 genes, gives the full variable domain EAGVVQSPRYKIIEKKQPVAFWCNPISGHNTLYWYLQNLGQGPELLIRYENEEAVDDSQLPKDRFSAERLKGVDSTLKIQPAELGDSAVYLCASRPQGAGGTEAFFGQGTRLTVV.